This section outlines one T cell receptor (beta chain) sequence together with its context. Its antigen is still unknown. At one of its ends the junction is not consistent with the germline gene, which may arise from a read error. Sequencing was performed with immunoSEQ multiplex PCR; in TCRdb, only in-frame clones are kept and a portion is missing. This table holds roughly 16,000 clones, about 66% found once. CDR1 SSHAT and CDR2 FNYEAQ come from the germline V gene (reference sequence). CDR3 size: 17 residues. This sample is drawn from a study of neoadjuvant anti-PD-1 for oral cavity cancer. The study's findings and limits: Only a few patients per response group were TCR-analyzed; validation needed.

This rearrangement joins TRBV7-7 to TRBJ2-3; 7 bases fit TRBD1. The source is a person between 35 and 79 years old with oral cavity squamous cell carcinoma. Sequencing was performed on PBMCs, taken before nivolumab (anti-PD-1) treatment. The CDR3 region is CASSETPPGQITDTQYF. The CDR3 DNA follows: TGTGCTAGCAGCGAAACCCCACCGGGACAGATCACAGATACGCAGTATTTT.